This T cell receptor (beta chain) was recovered during a study of response to subunit inactivated influenza vaccine. Study-wide results and limits: Authors proposed each seasonal influenza vaccination draws in few new T cells.

This CDR3 spans 16 amino acids. The germline V gene has CDR1 SGHAT and CDR2 FQNNGV. The ends were cut back, 0 bases at V and 1 base at J, with 13 bases in the middle. As regards this clonotype: Its antigen is as yet unknown.

TCRdb redid the calling of the RT-PCR reads with MiXCR, one entry per CDR3 protein. The sample shows hundreds of thousands of distinct CDR3 sequences, around 13% of them seen only once. This rearrangement joins TRBV11-2 to TRBJ2-7; the D gene could be TRBD1 or TRBD2 (5 bases each). Sequencing was performed on PBMCs from blood, taken roughly 46 days after vaccination. This TCR derives from a man aged 50-59 years who received an inactivated influenza vaccine. The chain's CDR3 is CASSLDRGRTSYEQYF. CDR3 bases: TGTGCCAGCAGCTTAGATCGGGGCAGGACTTCCTACGAGCAGTACTTC.